This T cell receptor (beta chain) was recorded in a study of naive CD8 T cells in extremely preterm neonates. Regarding this clone: Antigen: not known.

The V gene end was trimmed by 4 bases and the J gene end by 3 bases; junction bases not matched to a gene: 5. Germline assignment: CDR1 SGHRS and CDR2 YFSETQ. The CDR3 length is 16 residues. TCRdb's copy holds only in-frame clones and misses some; the assay was immunoSEQ multiplex PCR. The table shows 20,000 to 30,000 clones, with about 87% occurring only once. Preterm samples came from extremely preterm deliveries at roughly 22-27 weeks. Findings of the study overall: Preterm neonate repertoires were significantly less rich by iChao1 than others. Preterm infants showed shorter CDR3s, fewer N additions and less trimming than older groups.

The TCR comes from a boy who was born preterm. The sequencing input was naive CD8+ T cells from cord blood. The V call is TRBV5-1, the J call TRBJ1-6, with TRBD1 identical over 9 bases. The CDR3 region has the DNA TGCGCCAGCAGCCCCGGACAGGGGAACTATAATTCACCCCTCCACTTT. Amino acids: CASSPGQGNYNSPLHF.